The T cell receptor beta chain described here comes from a study of ipilimumab plus nivolumab after autologous stem cell transplantation. Here immunoSEQ multiplex PCR was the method, and the copy in TCRdb shows in-frame clones only, minus some. Seen here are 15,000 or so clones, roughly 85% observed once, and the top ten hold around 9.6%. Relative to its sample, this clone is medium-sized. The sample was PBMCs, taken in a trial of ipilimumab plus nivolumab as post-transplant consolidation. This receptor was taken from a male donor with diffuse large B-cell lymphoma.

CDR3 sequence reads: CASRDREFNGYTF. In DNA form, the CDR3 reads TGTGCCAGCCGGGACAGGGAATTCAATGGCTACACCTTC. V is TRBV6-5 and J is TRBJ1-2; 9 bases fit TRBD1. The CDR3 extends over 13 amino acids. Germline V lookup: CDR1 MNHEY, CDR2 SVGAGI. The ends lost 8 bases at V and 6 bases at J; junction bases unmatched: 7.